The present TCR beta chain was sequenced within a study of blood T cell repertoires in COVID-19 (dated by TCRdb to the early 2020s). For the study in its entirety: Samples covering the acute and convalescent phases of COVID-19 were provided by collaborators in the United States, Italy and Spain. The prospective study material was composed of cDNA or gDNA derived from T cells, B-cell-depleted T cells, or PBMCs. The dataset comprised deeply sampled blood TCRbeta repertoires from subjects exposed to, actively infected with, or recovered from COVID-19. The repertoires were made available in a free public database intended to serve as a resource for research on the immune response to SARS-CoV-2. Samples were obtained from the ongoing ImmuneRACE study (first 160 participants) and from 1,254 subjects provided by 6 global collaborators. Sample metadata almost always included a de-identified subject ID, COVID-19 status, age in years and sex. Where available, HLA class I and class II types were taken from metadata supplied by the sample provider and were not determined by assay-based typing.

Notes on this clone: Which antigen it targets is not known. Base qualities are not provided; no much larger clone lies one nucleotide away.

The immunoSEQ Assay, a bias-controlled multiplex PCR, was used to amplify TCRbeta CDR3 regions from genomic DNA. The original methods were these. Nucleated cell counts per sample were estimated from amplification of reference gene primers within the assay. Sequence reads were collapsed and filtered to measure the absolute abundance of every unique TCRbeta CDR3 rearrangement. For each sample, productive Simpson clonality was calculated by taking the square root of Simpson's diversity index across productive rearrangements. TCRdb provides this immuneACCESS table in a form limited to in-frame rearrangements. Some clones are lacking; in checked studies, under half of them reflect an unresolved V gene, and why the rest are absent is not known. The V and J calls and the clone size are those of that table, but D and trimming were determined from the DNA. For this sample there are 230,000 or so clones; about 80% appear just once. The top ten clones comprise 3.4% of the sample.

What the work shows at the level of the full study, not this receptor alone: How much clinical and demographic metadata was included differed by source and by participant, and the metadata was provided uncurated.

Participants in the prospective study were enrolled through a virtual design, were aged about 18 to 90 years, and lived in fewer than 30 United States geographic areas. To assign participants to cohorts, the prospective study relied on clinical history that participants themselves reported in a screening survey and a study questionnaire. Recovered participants in ImmuneRACE Cohort 3 were defined as having two consecutive negative NP/OP PCR tests, clearance from a healthcare professional, or resolution of symptoms. In the prospective study, mobile phlebotomists collected whole blood, serum and a nasopharyngeal or oropharyngeal swab from each participant. Prospective study participants could optionally give additional blood draws and questionnaires over an approximately two-month period. Before DNA extraction, prospective study blood samples were shipped either frozen or at room temperature. Sequenced sample: PBMCs or T cells enriched from blood (not recorded which). This clonotype was sampled from a man aged 50 to 60 who had recovered from COVID-19.

The DNA is TGCGCCAGCAGCCTAAGATTAGCGGGACGTCGAGATACGCAGTATTTT. The encoded protein is CASSLRLAGRRDTQYF. The chain is made from TRBV4-1 and TRBJ2-3, with 8 bases in between that match TRBD2. V is trimmed back by 4 bases and J by 5 bases, and the junction contains 11 bases that no gene match accounts for. From cysteine to phenylalanine, the CDR3 is 16 amino acids long. Only the CDR3 part of the read is kept: 48 bases, read in frame from the first base. CDR1 MGHRA and CDR2 YSYEKL are derived from the germline V gene.